The rows below give T cell receptor beta chains drawn from one sample of a study of beta chain features in type 1 diabetes. The data were produced by immunoSEQ multiplex PCR, yet TCRdb's version contains in-frame clones alone and is incomplete. The sample includes about 650,000 clones, 9.5% to 15% of them seen just once. Material: naive CD4+ T cells from blood. These TCRs come from a man younger than 45 with type 1 diabetes. Both conserved end residues are part of each CDR3. The D gene is left open where the match is weak. Rows may omit the clone size; those that give it use once, few, many or a size class.

j_gene,v_gene,d_gene,abundance,CDR3nt,CDR3aa
TRBJ1-5,TRBV30,.,.,TGTGCCTGGAGTGTTATGGGAAATCAGCCCCAGCATTTT,CAWSVMGNQPQHF
TRBJ2-3,TRBV5-4,TRBD1,.,TGTGCCAGCAGCTGGGGCCCAGGGGGCCGCACAGATACGCAGTATTTT,CASSWGPGGRTDTQYF
TRBJ1-1,TRBV19,TRBD1,.,TGTGCCAGTAGTACGACCTCGGACAGGGTTGTCACTGAAGCTTTCTTT,CASSTTSDRVVTEAFF
TRBJ1-4,TRBV13,TRBD1,few,TGTGCCAGCAGCTTTGGGACAGTCGAAAAACTGTTTTTT,CASSFGTVEKLFF
TRBJ2-3,TRBV11-2,.,few,TGTGCCAGCAGCTCATTCACAGATACGCAGTATTTT,CASSSFTDTQYF
TRBJ2-5,TRBV18,.,.,TGTGCCAGCTCAAAGGGCCGTGAGGAGACCCAGTACTTC,CASSKGREETQYF
TRBJ2-2,TRBV5-6,TRBD1,.,TGTGCCAGCAGCCCGACGTCCGGGACAGTTACACCCGGGGAGCTGTTTTTT,CASSPTSGTVTPGELFF
TRBJ2-7,TRBV5-1,.,.,TGCGCCAGCAGTCGGCTGACAGGCCAGCCCTACGAGCAGTACTTC,CASSRLTGQPYEQYF
TRBJ2-1,TRBV15,TRBD2,few,TGTGCCACCAGCAGAGGGGTAAATAGCGGGGGCCAGAGCTCCTACAATGAGCAGTTCTTC,CATSRGVNSGGQSSYNEQFF
TRBJ1-2,TRBV6-1,.,.,TGTGCCAGCAGTGACGGTGGCTACACCTTC,CASSDGGYTF
TRBJ2-3,TRBV29-1,.,.,TGCAGCGTTGGAGGGTTGGACAGATTTGCCACAGATACGCAGTATTTT,CSVGGLDRFATDTQYF
TRBJ2-1,TRBV6-5,.,few,TGTGCCAGCAGCCTCCGTCCAGCCGGTCATGAGCAGTTCTTC,CASSLRPAGHEQFF
TRBJ2-6,TRBV19,TRBD1,few,TGTGCCAGCGTGGGGACAGCTGGGGCCAACGTCCTGACTTTC,CASVGTAGANVLTF
TRBJ2-7,TRBV11-2,.,few,TGTGCCAGCAGGCCCCCGACAGGAACCTACGAGCAGTACTTC,CASRPPTGTYEQYF
TRBJ1-2,TRBV29-1,TRBD1,.,TGCAGCGTTGAAGGTGACAGGGACGGCTACACCTTC,CSVEGDRDGYTF
TRBJ1-1,TRBV9,.,.,TGTGCCAGCAGCGTAGGGGTGGGATTGACTGAAGCTTTCTTT,CASSVGVGLTEAFF
TRBJ2-3,TRBV12-5,.,few,TGTGCTAGTGGTTTGGCCTACACAGATACGCAGTATTTT,CASGLAYTDTQYF
TRBJ2-1,TRBV5-4,TRBD1,.,TGTGCCAGCAGCTCAGGGGGTCCTACCTACAATGAGCAGTTCTTC,CASSSGGPTYNEQFF